A selection of T cell receptor beta chains follows, all from one sample in a study of T cell repertoires in cytomegalovirus infection. Each CDR3 protein gets one entry after TCRdb re-called the reads with MiXCR. Here the sample spans fewer than 200,000 distinct CDR3 sequences, approximately 20% being singletons. Sequencing used PBMCs. The receptors originated from a human donor in good health (CMV status not recorded). Some clones in this sample may be carry-over from other donors' samples. The CDR3 runs from the conserved cysteine through the conserved F or W. The order of the fields is V gene, D gene, clone size, J gene, CDR3 protein, CDR3 DNA. D genes are given only for firm matches. Some rows have no size entry. The others give once, few or many, or a class for an expanded clone.

>TRBV25-1|TRBD1|few|TRBJ1-4
CASSSRDRGFDEKLFF
TGTGCCAGCAGTAGCCGGGACAGGGGATTCGATGAAAAACTGTTTTTT
>TRBV20-1|-|-|TRBJ2-1
CSARSPRGSSYNEQFF
TGCAGTGCTAGATCTCCCCGGGGGAGCTCCTACAATGAGCAGTTCTTC
>TRBV7-8|TRBD2|few|TRBJ2-5
CASSPPSGRDGTQYF
TGTGCCAGCAGTCCCCCCAGCGGGAGGGACGGGACCCAGTACTTC
>TRBV7-9|-|-|TRBJ1-1
CASSLYSGGTEAFF
TGTGCCAGCAGCTTATATTCGGGAGGAACTGAAGCTTTCTTT
>TRBV20-1|-|-|TRBJ2-1
CSARDLRYGGVEQFF
TGCAGTGCTAGAGATCTGCGGTATGGGGGCGTTGAGCAGTTCTTC
>TRBV10-2|-|-|TRBJ1-1
CASSGRGGTWNTEAFF
TGCGCCAGCAGTGGCAGGGGCGGCACTTGGAACACTGAAGCTTTCTTT
>TRBV12-3/TRBV12-4|-|few|TRBJ1-1
CASSFKLNTEAFF
TGTGCCAGCAGTTTTAAATTGAACACTGAAGCTTTCTTT
>TRBV18|-|few|TRBJ1-1
CASSPRQADITEAFF
TGTGCCAGCTCACCGAGGCAGGCCGACATCACTGAAGCTTTCTTT
>TRBV14|-|-|TRBJ2-4
CASSQVSGAGIQYF
TGTGCCAGCAGCCAAGTCTCGGGAGCGGGCATTCAGTACTTC
>TRBV6-1|TRBD1|few|TRBJ2-7
CASCPARTGADEQYF
TGTGCCAGCTGCCCCGCCCGGACAGGGGCCGACGAGCAGTACTTC
>TRBV7-6|TRBD2|few|TRBJ2-1
CASSLRLANEQFF
TGTGCCAGCAGCCTCCGACTAGCCAATGAGCAGTTCTTC
>TRBV11-3|TRBD1|-|TRBJ2-7
CASSPWTGQASYEQYF
TGTGCCAGCAGCCCCTGGACAGGGCAGGCTTCCTACGAGCAGTACTTC
>TRBV9|-|-|TRBJ2-7
CASSVVIEGLQYF
TGTGCCAGCAGCGTAGTTATAGAGGGGCTGCAGTACTTC
>TRBV7-3|-|-|TRBJ2-2
CASSLSWTAQGELFF
TGTGCCAGCAGCTTAAGTTGGACAGCACAAGGGGAGCTGTTTTTT
>TRBV12-5|-|-|TRBJ2-7
CASGPGTNTNEQYF
TGTGCTAGTGGCCCCGGGACAAATACCAACGAGCAGTACTTC
>TRBV4-1|TRBD1|many|TRBJ1-2
CASSQSGQGNYGYTF
TGCGCCAGCAGCCAATCCGGACAGGGGAACTATGGCTACACCTTC
>TRBV6-2/TRBV6-3|-|few|TRBJ2-1
CASSYGGPNNEQFF
TGTGCCAGCAGTTACGGTGGCCCCAACAATGAGCAGTTCTTC
>TRBV7-9|-|few|TRBJ1-2
CASSSFRSPDYGYTF
TGTGCCAGCAGCTCATTTCGGTCGCCCGACTATGGCTACACCTTC
>TRBV7-2|-|many|TRBJ2-3
CASSLVGTDTQYF
TGTGCCAGCAGCTTAGTCGGGACAGATACGCAGTATTTT
>TRBV11-3|-|few|TRBJ2-1
CASSPPAWDEQFF
TGTGCCAGCAGCCCCCCCGCGTGGGATGAGCAGTTCTTC
>TRBV30|TRBD2|-|TRBJ2-1
CAWSSGGLAVSYNEQFF
TGTGCCTGGAGTTCAGGGGGACTAGCGGTTAGCTACAATGAGCAGTTCTTC
>TRBV6-2/TRBV6-3|TRBD1|-|TRBJ1-1
CASSYSPQGASEAFF
TGTGCCAGCAGTTACTCCCCCCAGGGGGCTAGTGAAGCTTTCTTT
>TRBV5-1|-|-|TRBJ1-2
CASSLEGVTVPINYGYTF
TGCGCCAGCAGCTTGGAGGGGGTGACAGTACCCATTAACTATGGCTACACCTTC
>TRBV7-9|-|-|TRBJ1-1
CASSPRDRGDTEAFF
TGTGCCAGCAGCCCGCGGGACCGGGGTGACACTGAAGCTTTCTTT
>TRBV12-3/TRBV12-4|-|-|TRBJ1-5
CASSPLNSNQPQHF
TGTGCCAGCAGTCCGCTAAATAGCAATCAGCCCCAGCATTTT
>TRBV28|-|many|TRBJ1-3
CASSLLMSPSSGNTIYF
TGTGCCAGCAGTCTTCTCATGTCCCCCAGCTCTGGAAACACCATATATTTT
>TRBV7-2|-|many|TRBJ1-2
CASRATGSHYGYTF
TGTGCCAGCAGGGCTACAGGGTCCCACTATGGCTACACCTTC
>TRBV15|TRBD2|-|TRBJ2-3
CATNRGGGRASDTQYF
TGTGCCACCAACAGAGGCGGCGGGAGGGCGTCAGATACGCAGTATTTT
>TRBV7-2|-|many|TRBJ2-6
CASTIFRRWSTGAAGANVLTF
TGTGCCAGCACCATATTCAGGCGCTGGTCAACGGGAGCCGCTGGGGCCAACGTCCTGACTTTC
>TRBV7-9|-|many|TRBJ2-7
CASSFSDDGEQYF
TGTGCCAGCAGCTTTTCGGACGATGGAGAGCAGTACTTC
>TRBV7-2|TRBD1|many|TRBJ2-6
CASSRQGTGANVLTF
TGTGCCAGCAGCCGACAGGGGACGGGGGCCAACGTCCTGACTTTC
>TRBV20-1|-|-|TRBJ1-1
CSARDSWDTEAFF
TGCAGTGCTAGAGATTCATGGGACACTGAAGCTTTCTTT
>TRBV7-9|-|-|TRBJ2-7
CASSSLRDTAYEQYF
TGTGCCAGCAGCTCACTCAGGGATACTGCCTACGAGCAGTACTTC
>TRBV7-6|TRBD2|few|TRBJ2-1
CASSFRLAGDSYNEQFF
TGTGCCAGCAGCTTTAGGCTAGCGGGAGACTCCTACAATGAGCAGTTCTTC
>TRBV11-3|TRBD2|-|TRBJ2-3
CASSLSLAGSTDTQYF
TGTGCCAGCAGCTTATCACTAGCGGGGAGCACAGATACGCAGTATTTT
>TRBV7-3|TRBD1|-|TRBJ1-1
CASNPTGLNTEAFF
TGTGCCAGCAACCCGACAGGGCTGAACACTGAAGCTTTCTTT
>TRBV19|TRBD1|few|TRBJ1-5
CASRTRGVGNQPQHF
TGTGCCAGTAGGACCAGGGGGGTAGGCAATCAGCCCCAGCATTTT
>TRBV7-2|TRBD2|many|TRBJ2-5
CASSTGLAGVETQYF
TGTGCCAGCAGCACTGGACTAGCGGGCGTTGAGACCCAGTACTTC
>TRBV4-2|-|-|TRBJ2-3
CASSQARGLARISSTDTQYF
TGTGCCAGCAGCCAGGCCCGAGGGCTAGCGAGAATTTCTAGCACAGATACGCAGTATTTT
>TRBV5-1|-|-|TRBJ1-4
CASSLMGTSEKLFF
TGCGCCAGCAGCTTGATGGGGACCAGCGAAAAACTGTTTTTT